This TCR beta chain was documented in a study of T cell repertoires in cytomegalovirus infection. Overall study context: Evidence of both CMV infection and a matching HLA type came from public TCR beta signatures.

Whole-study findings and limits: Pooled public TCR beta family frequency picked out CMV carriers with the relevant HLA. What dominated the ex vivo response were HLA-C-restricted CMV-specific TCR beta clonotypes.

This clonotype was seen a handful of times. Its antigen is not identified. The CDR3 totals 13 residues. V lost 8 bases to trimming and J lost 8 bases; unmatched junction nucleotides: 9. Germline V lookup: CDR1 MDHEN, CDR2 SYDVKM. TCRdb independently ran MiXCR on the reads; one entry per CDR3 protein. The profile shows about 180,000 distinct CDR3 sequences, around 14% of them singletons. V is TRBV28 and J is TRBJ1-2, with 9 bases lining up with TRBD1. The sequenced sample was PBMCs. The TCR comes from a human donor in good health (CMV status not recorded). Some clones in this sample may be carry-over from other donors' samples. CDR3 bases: TGTGCCAGCGGAGGGACAGGGCTCGAAGGCTACACCTTC. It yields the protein CASGGTGLEGYTF.